This T cell receptor beta chain was sequenced in a study of cytomegalovirus exposure and HLA in healthy donors. Germline values: CDR1 SQVTM, CDR2 ANQGSEA. CDR3 length equals 13 residues. V lost 6 bases, J lost 8 bases, and 9 bases stayed unmatched. PCR amplification relied on 60 Vbeta primers (plus 13 Jbeta primers). Per the study methods: In a later analysis, 8.5 million to 14 million of approximately 81 million unique beta chains occurred in at least two donors. Only in-frame clones appear in the TCRdb table, and some are missing; sequencing was by immunoSEQ multiplex PCR. D and trimming were read from the DNA, whereas the V and J calls and clone size are those reported in that table. The table lists roughly 200,000 clones, 85% of them singletons, with approximately 2.1% in the top ten.

The chain uses TRBV29-1 and TRBJ1-4, with 7 positions matching TRBD1. The specimen was PBMCs. The sequence derives from a woman aged 50 to 60 in good health and CMV-seronegative. Here the CDR3 DNA reads TGCAGCGTCTTGACAGGGTTAGGCGAAAAACTGTTTTTT. Encoded protein: CSVLTGLGEKLFF.